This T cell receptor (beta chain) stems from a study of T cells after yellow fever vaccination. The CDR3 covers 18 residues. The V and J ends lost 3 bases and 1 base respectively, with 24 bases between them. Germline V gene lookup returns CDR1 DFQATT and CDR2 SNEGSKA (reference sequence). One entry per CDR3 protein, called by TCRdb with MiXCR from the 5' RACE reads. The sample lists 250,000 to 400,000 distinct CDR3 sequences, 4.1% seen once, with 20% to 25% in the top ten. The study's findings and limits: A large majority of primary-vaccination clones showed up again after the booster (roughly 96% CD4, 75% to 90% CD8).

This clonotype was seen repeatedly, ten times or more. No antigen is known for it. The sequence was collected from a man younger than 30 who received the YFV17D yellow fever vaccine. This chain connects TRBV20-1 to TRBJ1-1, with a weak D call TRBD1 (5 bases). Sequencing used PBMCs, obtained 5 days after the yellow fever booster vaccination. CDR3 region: CSARRLFSSQGRNTEAFF. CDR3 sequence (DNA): TGCAGTGCTAGGCGCCTATTCAGTAGCCAGGGTAGGAACACTGAAGCTTTCTTT.